Following are 24 T cell receptor beta chains from one sample sequenced in a study of T cells in Graves' hyperthyroidism and ophthalmopathy. TCR beta CDR3 region amplification was performed from RNA transcripts. A first-round RT-PCR of the TCR CDR3 used the HTBI primer set. TCRdb called the multiplex PCR reads again in MiXCR, with one record for every CDR3 protein. The sample gives hundreds of thousands of distinct CDR3 sequences, 14% to 15% of which show up once; approximately 13% is in the top ten. Material for sequencing was blood. Every receptor here comes from a man aged 18 to 30 with Graves' ophthalmopathy.

This clonotype was seen many times. The genes are TRBV4-1 and TRBJ2-5; 14 nucleotides align to TRBD2. V dropped 5 bases and J dropped 5; count of bases not matched to a gene: 7. The CDR3 totals 16 residues. Germline loops: CDR1 MGHRA, CDR2 YSYEKL. CDR3: CASSSRLAGGSETQYF. The CDR3, as DNA: TGCGCCAGCAGCTCCCGACTAGCGGGAGGGTCTGAGACCCAGTACTTC.

This clonotype showed up many times. This rearrangement joins TRBV11-2 to TRBJ2-5; tentatively, D is TRBD1 (6 bases). From germline, CDR1 is SGHAT and CDR2 FQNNGV. Trimming pared 3 bases from V and 5 bases from J, leaving 7 bases between. The CDR3 totals 12 residues. The CDR3 DNA follows: TGTGCCAGCAGCTTCACAGGGGAGACCCAGTACTTC. It is translated as CASSFTGETQYF. Combining the CDR3 with reference TRBV11-2 and TRBJ2-5 gives the whole variable domain EAGVAQSPRYKIIEKRQSVAFWCNPISGHATLYWYQQILGQGPKLLIQFQNNGVVDDSQLPKDRFSAERLKGVDSTLKIQPAKLEDSAVYLCASSFTGETQYFGPGTRLLVL.

The V gene is TRBV29-1, the J gene TRBJ1-1, with D perhaps matching TRBD1 (5 bases). Trimming removed 3 bases from V and 1 base from J, with 15 bases in between. The germline CDR1 and CDR2 sequences are SQVTM and ANQGSEA. The CDR3 sequence is 15 residues long. The CDR3 is CSVELWGRENTEAFF. DNA of the CDR3: TGCAGCGTTGAGCTATGGGGCAGGGAGAACACTGAAGCTTTCTTT.

This clonotype occurred a few times. The chain carries TRBV20-1 and TRBJ1-2, with TRBD1 matching 9 bases. Germline V gives CDR1 DFQATT, CDR2 SNEGSKA (reference sequence). V shed 0 bases, J shed 4 bases, and the junction held 6 bases outside the gene matches. This CDR3 spans 15 amino acids. The CDR3 sequence is CSARELGQGSYGYTF. DNA of the CDR3: TGCAGTGCTAGAGAATTAGGACAGGGGAGCTATGGCTACACCTTC.

In its sample, this clonotype was seen many times. The chain employs TRBV28 and TRBJ2-4, with TRBD2 matching 7 bases. Trimming cost V 2 bases and J 0 bases; bases outside gene matches: 7. CDR3 length: 17 amino acids. Germline V lookup: CDR1 MDHEN, CDR2 SYDVKM. CDR3 sequence reads: CASSLGGETIAKNIQYF. Written as DNA, the CDR3 is TGTGCCAGCAGTTTAGGGGGGGAGACGATAGCCAAAAACATTCAGTACTTC.

This clonotype was observed at least ten times. This chain connects TRBV3-1 to TRBJ1-4; D possibly corresponds to TRBD1 (5 bases). The CDR3 totals 14 residues. The germline gives CDR1 LGHDT, CDR2 YNNKEL (reference sequence). Deletions cut 0 bases from V and 10 bases from J, with 12 bases between. DNA of the CDR3: TGTGCCAGCAGCCAAGATCGGGCGGGGGGAAAACTGTTTTTT. As protein: CASSQDRAGGKLFF.

This clonotype was recorded at least ten times. The V call is TRBV11-3, the J call TRBJ2-1; 12 positions match TRBD2. After removal of 6 bases from V and 3 bases from J, the junction contained 6 bases not matched to a gene. Germline loops: CDR1 SGHNT, CDR2 YENEEA. The CDR3 is made up of 16 amino acids. CDR3 in amino acids: CASRDPGLAGYNEQFF. CDR3 bases: TGTGCCAGCAGGGACCCGGGACTAGCGGGCTACAATGAGCAGTTCTTC.

This clonotype showed up many times. The chain uses TRBV10-3 and TRBJ1-2, with D maybe TRBD1 (6 bases). The ends were cut back, 6 bases at V and 0 bases at J, with 14 bases in the middle. This CDR3 region has 15 residues. The germline CDR1 and CDR2 sequences are ENHRY and SYGVKD. CDR3 DNA: TGTGCCATCAGAGCAGCCCAGGGGACTAACTATGGCTACACCTTC. This sequence encodes CAIRAAQGTNYGYTF.

This clonotype appeared many times. The V gene is TRBV5-6, the J gene TRBJ1-3; no reliable D call. Germline lookup yields CDR1 SGHDT and CDR2 YYEEEE. The V and J ends lost 6 bases and 2 bases respectively, with 9 bases between them. The CDR3 loop spans 13 amino acids. For the CDR3, the DNA is TGTGCCAGCAAGGGAGCTGCTGGAAACACCATATATTTT. Protein sequence: CASKGAAGNTIYF.

The sample holds many counts of this clonotype. The chain has TRBV28 and TRBJ2-3; 10 nucleotides align to TRBD2. J was trimmed by 4 bases and V by 4 bases; bases with no gene match: 14. Germline V lookup: CDR1 MDHEN, CDR2 SYDVKM. The CDR3 has 18 residues. CDR3 nucleotides: TGTGCCAGCAGTTCAAACTCGACTAAGCGGGAGGGCCCAGATACGCAGTATTTT. Translation: CASSSNSTKREGPDTQYF.

In its sample, this clonotype was seen a few times. This chain joins TRBV12-5 and TRBJ1-3; D ambiguous. This CDR3 has 13 amino acids. The germline CDR1 and CDR2 sequences are LGHNT and FRNRAP. V was cut by 6 bases and J by 0 bases, with 6 bases left in between. DNA for the CDR3: TGTGCTAGTGGGCAGAGCTCTGGAAACACCATATATTTT. Its protein is CASGQSSGNTIYF.

The table lists this clonotype with many counts. The gene calls are TRBV5-1 and TRBJ1-4; D is undetermined. This CDR3 region has 14 residues. Trimming left V 0 bases short and J 5 bases short, with 8 bases between. The germline V gene encodes CDR1 SGHRS and CDR2 YFSETQ. In DNA form, the CDR3 reads TGCGCCAGCAGCTTGGCGTCCAGCAATGAAAAACTGTTTTTT. Translated, it gives CASSLASSNEKLFF.

This clonotype was counted at least ten times. This chain uses TRBV20-1 with TRBJ2-2, with 10 bases matching TRBD2. After removal of 5 bases from V and 2 bases from J, the junction contained 2 bases not matched to a gene. CDR1 and CDR2 from the germline V gene are DFQATT and SNEGSKA (reference sequence). The CDR3 is 14 residues long. CDR3 sequence reads: CSAGTSVNTGELFF. The CDR3 coding sequence is TGCAGTGCTGGGACTAGCGTAAACACCGGGGAGCTGTTTTTT.

This clonotype has at least ten counts. This chain uses TRBV12-3 or TRBV12-4 with TRBJ1-2, with 7 bases lining up with TRBD1. V was clipped by 7 bases and J by 9 bases; unmatched bases: 14. There are 14 residues in the CDR3. As DNA, the CDR3 is TGTGCCAGCAACCCAGGGGGGGACAGATTGTGCTACACCTTC. Its protein is CASNPGGDRLCYTF.

This clonotype was detected many times. This chain joins TRBV3-1 and TRBJ2-7; D is perhaps TRBD1 (6 bases). In germline, CDR1 is LGHDT, CDR2 YNNKEL (reference sequence). The V gene lost 6 bases and the J gene lost 5 bases, with 14 bases spanning the gap. The CDR3 length is 13 residues. CDR3 nucleotides: TGTGCCAGCAGGACGGCAGGGACAAACGAGCAGTACTTC. Protein sequence: CASRTAGTNEQYF.

This clonotype was recorded at least ten times. The chain links TRBV3-1 to TRBJ2-7; D is possibly TRBD2 (7 bases). The CDR3 has 18 residues. CDR1 and CDR2 (germline): LGHDT, YNNKEL (reference sequence). The ends were cut back, 0 bases at V and 4 bases at J, with 22 bases in the middle. CDR3 DNA sequence: TGTGCCAGCAGCCAAGATCATGGAGGGGGACTATCAACATACGAGCAGTACTTC. It specifies CASSQDHGGGLSTYEQYF.

The chain links TRBV27 to TRBJ2-2, with D perhaps TRBD2 (7 bases). This CDR3 contains 19 residues. Germline values: CDR1 MNHEY, CDR2 SMNVEV (reference sequence). V shed 0 bases and J shed 4 bases, with 21 bases lying between them. The CDR3 nucleotides are TGTGCCAGCAGTTTATCGGGAGGGGGGGGGGGTCGGGTCACCGGGGAGCTGTTTTTT. Protein sequence: CASSLSGGGGGRVTGELFF.

V is TRBV27 and J is TRBJ1-4; D gene ambiguous. This CDR3 is 15 amino acids long. In germline, CDR1 is MNHEY, CDR2 SMNVEV (reference sequence). V shed 6 bases and J shed 0 bases, with 11 bases lying between them. CDR3 protein: CASRVGDATNEKLFF. As DNA, the CDR3 is TGTGCCAGCAGGGTGGGAGATGCAACTAATGAAAAACTGTTTTTT.

With respect to this clonotype: One end of the junction is discordant with germline, which a read error may explain. This rearrangement joins TRBV7-2 to TRBJ2-3, with D possibly matching TRBD2 (5 bases). Germline V gene sequence: CDR1 SGHTA, CDR2 FQGNSA. This CDR3 has 15 residues. CDR3 loop: CASRLALMSTDTQYF. The CDR3 region has the DNA TGTGCCAGCAGATTAGCGCTAATGAGCACAGATACGCAGTACTTT.

This clonotype came up many times. V gene TRBV3-1 combines with J gene TRBJ1-1; 8 bases are shared with TRBD1. The germline V gene encodes CDR1 LGHDT and CDR2 YNNKEL (reference sequence). V was pared by 4 bases and J by 1 base, with 17 bases of the junction left unmatched. The CDR3 is made up of 19 amino acids. The CDR3 spells CASSLETQGTGPKNTEAFF. DNA for the CDR3: TGTGCCAGCAGCCTAGAAACCCAGGGGACAGGCCCTAAGAACACTGAAGCTTTCTTT.

A note on this clonotype: A junction boundary mismatches the germline segment, possibly from a read error. The V gene is TRBV19, the J gene TRBJ2-7; D is undetermined. Looked up from germline, CDR1 is LNHDA and CDR2 is SQIVND (reference sequence). CDR3 length equals 13 residues. The CDR3 nucleotides are TGTGCCAGTAGCAGGACGGCGATAGACGAGCGGTACTTC. It specifies CASSRTAIDERYF.

The V gene is TRBV6-1, the J gene TRBJ1-4; 10 bases are a match to TRBD1. The CDR3 is 15 residues long. Germline values: CDR1 MNHNS, CDR2 SASEGT. Losses at the gene ends were 7 bases for V and 8 bases for J; bases not matched to a gene: 10. Here the CDR3 DNA reads TGTGCCAGCACCCCAGCGGACAGGGGGAGAGAAAAACTGTTTTTT. This sequence encodes CASTPADRGREKLFF.

The chain carries TRBV4-2 and TRBJ2-3; D may be TRBD1 (6 bases). This CDR3 is built from 17 residues. From germline, CDR1 is LGHNA and CDR2 YNFKEQ. The V end was cut by 5 bases, the J end by 3 bases, with 21 bases between. The CDR3 is CASSGGSQEAATDTQYF. The DNA for the CDR3 is TGTGCCAGCAGCGGGGGCAGCCAAGAAGCGGCTACAGATACGCAGTATTTT.

In this sample, this clonotype turned up many times. The chain carries TRBV6-1 and TRBJ2-3; D possibly corresponds to TRBD2 (5 bases). CDR3 size: 16 residues. CDR1 and CDR2 (germline): MNHNS, SASEGT. V lost 7 bases to trimming and J lost 4 bases, with 21 bases between them. CDR3 amino acids: CASTTRRVAIPDTQYF. CDR3 nucleotides: TGTGCCAGCACCACTCGGCGAGTAGCGATACCAGATACGCAGTATTTT.